What follows is one T cell receptor beta chain and its context. The authors' processing: Reference gene primer amplification yielded estimated nucleated cell counts. TCRdb keeps only in-frame clones here, not all; method: immunoSEQ multiplex PCR. From that table come the V and J calls and clone size; the DNA was used to work out D and trimming. The sample carries 250,000 to 350,000 clones, under 90% recorded once. This sample was included in a study of blood T cell repertoires in COVID-19. Study overall: T cells, B-cell-depleted T cells, or PBMCs provided the cDNA or gDNA that served as material.

Participants were aged about 18 to 100 years, lived in roughly 25 US areas, and enrolled virtually. Cohorts were assigned according to the clinical history that participants reported. What was sequenced was PBMCs or T cells enriched from blood (not recorded which). This receptor was identified in a woman between 18 and 29 years old who had recovered from COVID-19.

Here the CDR3 reads CASGVTGGVTEAFF. The CDR3 nucleotides are TGCGCCAGCGGCGTGACAGGGGGAGTCACTGAAGCTTTCTTT. The rearrangement links TRBV5-1 to TRBJ1-1; 9 bases agree with TRBD1. The V gene end was trimmed by 7 bases and the J gene end by 4 bases; junction bases not matched to a gene: 8. Per the germline V gene, CDR1 is SGHRS and CDR2 is YFSETQ. The CDR3 covers 14 residues.